This T cell receptor (beta chain) came from a study of siplizumab effects on memory and regulatory T cells. Some clones are missing from TCRdb's copy, which holds only in-frame ones; the method was immunoSEQ multiplex PCR. The data show about 69,000 clones, approximately 89% seen once. Germline assignment: CDR1 LNHDA and CDR2 SQIVND (reference sequence). Trimming cost V 7 bases and J 4 bases, with 7 bases left between them. The CDR3 length is 11 residues. The genes are TRBV19 and TRBJ1-1; no clear D gene. Sequencing input: Tregs sorted from blood. The receptor comes from a human donor in good health. CDR3 nucleotides: TGTGCCAGTATACGGGCCACTGAAGCTTTCTTT. Translating gives CASIRATEAFF.